These T cell receptor beta chains were read from a single sample in a study of chemoradiotherapy in HPV16-positive cancers. Sequenced by immunoSEQ multiplex PCR; TCRdb stores in-frame clones only, minus some. This table holds some 14,000 clones, 69% found once. This specimen was taken from a patient who underwent chemoradiotherapy. These receptor sequences come from a human donor with HPV-associated anogenital cancer. Both conserved end residues are part of each CDR3. A D gene is named only where the DNA matches it firmly. The size entry is marked missing in some rows and otherwise reads once, few, many or a size class.

d_call j_call clone_size v_call cdr3_aa cdr3_nt
- TRBJ1-2 once TRBV7-2 CASSFRRGYGYTF TGTGCCAGCAGCTTTCGCCGGGGCTATGGCTACACCTTC
- TRBJ2-2 - TRBV11-2 CASSLEIWTANTGELFF TGTGCCAGCAGCTTAGAGATTTGGACAGCGAACACCGGGGAGCTGTTTTTT
- TRBJ1-5 - TRBV21-1 CASSKVLLHWHHQPQHF TGTGCCAGCAGCAAGGTATTACTACATTGGCATCATCAGCCCCAGCATTTT
- TRBJ1-2 once TRBV5-1 CASSLASYNYGYTF TGCGCCAGCAGCTTGGCCAGCTATAACTATGGCTACACCTTC
TRBD1 TRBJ2-2 - TRBV27 CASSFQGGGGTGELFF TGTGCCAGCAGTTTTCAAGGGGGCGGAGGAACCGGGGAGCTGTTTTTT
- TRBJ1-1 - TRBV4-2 CASSQERLGTEAFF TGTGCCAGCAGCCAAGAGAGGTTGGGCACTGAAGCTTTCTTT
- TRBJ1-6 large TRBV9 CASSVVAESNSPLHF TGTGCCAGCAGCGTAGTGGCGGAAAGTAATTCACCCCTCCACTTT
- TRBJ1-5 few TRBV7-9 CASSWGDRQPQHF TGTGCCAGCAGCTGGGGTGATCGGCAGCCCCAGCATTTT
- TRBJ1-4 - TRBV4-1 CASSQGEKLFF TGCGCCAGCAGCCAAGGCGAAAAACTGTTTTTT
TRBD2 TRBJ2-7 - TRBV4-2 CASSPWTSGDEQYF TGTGCCAGCAGCCCCTGGACTAGCGGGGACGAGCAGTACTTC
- TRBJ1-3 - TRBV7-2 CASSSRGGGGNTIYF TGTGCCAGCAGCTCCCGCGGGGGAGGAGGAAACACCATATATTTT
TRBD1 TRBJ2-7 - TRBV5-1 CASSSTGPAEQYF TGCGCCAGCAGCTCGACAGGGCCGGCCGAGCAGTACTTC
- TRBJ2-5 - TRBV7-7 CASSFTQRETQYF TGTGCTAGCAGCTTTACCCAGAGGGAGACCCAGTACTTC
- TRBJ2-5 few TRBV5-4 CASSSTDGGTQYF TGTGCCAGCAGCTCTACGGACGGTGGGACCCAGTACTTC
- TRBJ1-1 once TRBV28 CASSLEGPLAEAFF TGTGCCAGCAGTTTAGAGGGGCCACTAGCTGAAGCTTTCTTT
- TRBJ1-4 few TRBV25-1 CASSEFGGTNEKLFF TGTGCCAGCAGTGAATTTGGGGGAACTAATGAAAAACTGTTTTTT
- TRBJ1-3 medium-sized TRBV2 CASSEEPGVGNTIYF TGTGCCAGCAGTGAAGAACCGGGGGTGGGAAACACCATATATTTT
TRBD1 TRBJ1-2 - TRBV25-1 CASSVLDRAGYTF TGTGCCAGCAGTGTCCTCGACAGGGCTGGCTACACCTTC
- TRBJ2-1 - TRBV5-6 CASRWDKNEQFF TGTGCCAGCAGGTGGGACAAGAATGAGCAGTTCTTC
- TRBJ1-6 - TRBV5-5 CASSLGPTGTSPLHF TGTGCCAGCAGCTTGGGGCCCACAGGGACCTCACCCCTCCACTTT
- TRBJ2-1 - TRBV27 CASSLVSSGSNEQFF TGTGCCAGCAGTTTAGTTTCTTCGGGGTCCAATGAGCAGTTCTTC
- TRBJ1-1 - TRBV6-5 CASSSPMNTEAFF TGTGCCAGCAGTTCCCCGATGAACACTGAAGCTTTCTTT
- TRBJ1-1 - TRBV7-9 CASSPRGGPMNTEAFF TGTGCCAGCAGCCCCAGAGGGGGTCCCATGAACACTGAAGCTTTCTTT
TRBD1 TRBJ1-4 - TRBV6-1 CASRGGQANEKLFF TGTGCCAGCAGGGGGGGACAGGCTAATGAAAAACTGTTTTTT
- TRBJ1-2 - TRBV28 CASSERSYGYTF TGTGCCAGCAGCGAGCGGAGCTATGGCTACACCTTC
- TRBJ1-5 - TRBV7-8 CASSLARSWGVDQPQHF TGTGCCAGCAGCTTAGCACGTAGTTGGGGAGTGGATCAGCCCCAGCATTTT
- TRBJ2-2 - TRBV19 CASSQTSRYTGELFF TGTGCCAGTAGCCAGACTAGTCGCTACACCGGGGAGCTGTTTTTT
TRBD2 TRBJ2-4 - TRBV7-2 CASSVGLAGGRVKNIQYF TGTGCCAGCAGCGTCGGACTAGCGGGGGGGCGAGTCAAAAACATTCAGTACTTC
TRBD2 TRBJ2-3 - TRBV5-1 CASSPGLAQDTQYF TGCGCCAGCAGCCCCGGACTAGCTCAAGATACGCAGTATTTT